The 29 T cell receptor beta chains reported below all come from one sample, sequenced in a study of PD-1 blockade in classical Hodgkin lymphoma. Assay used: immunoSEQ multiplex PCR; TCRdb lists only in-frame clones, some missing. Found here are 30,000 to 40,000 clones, 85% to 90% of them singletons; the top ten hold 0.2% to 0.25%. The time point: newly diagnosed, previously untreated cHL patient sample. Starting with thawed PBMCs, CD4+ T cells were purified by magnetic negative selection. The sample was CD4+ T cells from blood. These receptors were collected from a human donor with classical Hodgkin lymphoma.

In its sample, this clone was seen a few times. The chain couples TRBV5-1 to TRBJ2-5, with 9 nucleotides matching TRBD1. CDR3 size: 16 residues. V lost 4 bases to trimming and J lost 1 base; unmatched junction nucleotides: 8. Germline-derived CDR1 and CDR2 are SGHRS and YFSETQ. The chain's CDR3 is CASSPGPGQGQETQYF. The CDR3 DNA is TGCGCCAGCAGCCCTGGTCCGGGACAGGGCCAAGAGACCCAGTACTTC.

V and J are TRBV6-5 and TRBJ1-2; D perhaps matches TRBD1 (6 bases). The V gene's germline CDR1 is MNHEY and CDR2 SVGAGI. CDR3 size: 14 residues. Trimming took 10 bases from V and 3 from J, leaving 18 bases between them. The CDR3 sequence: CATNRGTRDYGYTF. The DNA for the CDR3 is TGTGCCACTAACCGCGGGACACGGGACTATGGCTACACCTTC.

CDR3 sequence reads: CASSLGGINPEQYF. CDR3 nucleotides: TGTGCCAGCAGCTTAGGAGGGATCAATCCCGAGCAGTACTTC. This rearrangement joins TRBV7-2 to TRBJ2-7, with D possibly matching TRBD2 (5 bases). Germline V gives CDR1 SGHTA, CDR2 FQGNSA. V lost 1 base, J lost 6 bases, and 13 bases lay in between. This CDR3 is 14 amino acids long.

The V gene is TRBV7-9, the J gene TRBJ2-2, with D possibly matching TRBD2 (5 bases). CDR1 and CDR2 (germline): SEHNR, FQNEAQ (reference sequence). The CDR3 is made up of 15 amino acids. Trimming cost V 4 bases and J 1 base, with 10 bases left between them. The CDR3 DNA sequence: TGTGCCAGCAGCTCCCCGAGGGAGAACACCGGGGAGCTGTTTTTT. Translating it yields CASSSPRENTGELFF.

The chain carries TRBV10-3 and TRBJ1-6; perhaps TRBD1 as D (5 bases). Deletions cut 3 bases from V and 5 bases from J, with 11 bases between. The germline gives CDR1 ENHRY, CDR2 SYGVKD. CDR3 length equals 15 residues. CDR3 residues: CAISDTGRNNSPLHF. The CDR3 DNA is TGTGCCATCAGTGATACGGGGCGCAATAATTCACCCCTCCACTTT.

This clone was seen a few times. The chain links TRBV4-1 to TRBJ2-4; D not certain. Trimming stripped 1 base from V and 0 bases from J, with 7 bases between. The CDR3 runs 15 residues. Germline loops: CDR1 MGHRA, CDR2 YSYEKL. The CDR3 DNA follows: TGCGCCAGCAGCCAAGGGACGATAGCCAAAAACATTCAGTACTTC. Its translation: CASSQGTIAKNIQYF.

This chain links TRBV2 with TRBJ2-3, with D unresolved. The CDR3 covers 16 residues. The germline V and J ends were trimmed by 5 bases and 2 bases, with 17 bases remaining between them. Germline V gives CDR1 SNHLY, CDR2 FYNNEI. CDR3 amino acids: CASSTQAIQLTDTQYF. DNA for the CDR3: TGTGCCAGCAGTACGCAGGCAATTCAACTCACAGATACGCAGTATTTT.

The chain joins TRBV29-1 to TRBJ2-5, with unresolved D. This CDR3 region has 14 residues. Trimming removed 0 bases from V and 7 bases from J, with 15 bases in between. Germline-derived CDR1 and CDR2 are SQVTM and ANQGSEA. The DNA of the CDR3 is TGCAGCGTTGAAGATCGATACAGTGTCCGGACCCAGTACTTC. Protein sequence: CSVEDRYSVRTQYF.

V is TRBV4-1 and J is TRBJ2-7, with D uncertain. Germline V lookup: CDR1 MGHRA, CDR2 YSYEKL. The CDR3 totals 14 residues. Trimming removed 2 bases from V and 3 bases from J, with 11 bases in between. The CDR3 protein is CASSQSPANYEQYF. CDR3 in DNA: TGCGCCAGCAGCCAATCTCCGGCGAACTACGAGCAGTACTTC.

The chain recombines TRBV28 with TRBJ2-7, with 9 positions matching TRBD2. Germline CDR1 MDHEN, CDR2 SYDVKM. CDR3 size: 12 residues. V shed 8 bases, J shed 7 bases, and the junction held 6 bases outside the gene matches. The CDR3: CASCRLADEQYF. The CDR3 DNA reads as TGTGCCAGCTGTAGACTAGCGGATGAGCAGTACTTC.

The chain employs TRBV9 and TRBJ2-3; D ambiguous. CDR3 length: 13 residues. Germline CDR1 is SGDLS and CDR2 is YYNGEE. The V end was cut by 6 bases, the J end by 0 bases, with 8 bases between. In DNA form, the CDR3 reads TGTGCCAGCACAGCTATTAGCACAGATACGCAGTATTTT. This translates into CASTAISTDTQYF. The full variable domain, completed using reference TRBV9 and TRBJ2-3, is DSGVTQTPKHLITATGQRVTLRCSPRSGDLSVYWYQQSLDQGLQFLIQYYNGEERAKGNILERFSAQQFPDLHSELNLSSLELGDSALYFCASTAISTDTQYFGPGTRLTVL.

The J gene is TRBJ2-1, the V gene TRBV19; no reliable D call. The V gene's germline CDR1 is LNHDA and CDR2 SQIVND (reference sequence). V dropped 5 bases and J dropped 1 base, with 6 bases sitting between them. This CDR3 contains 13 residues. CDR3 sequence reads: CASSSRSYNEQFF. CDR3 nucleotide sequence: TGTGCCAGTAGTTCTAGGTCCTACAATGAGCAGTTCTTC.

The genes are TRBV6-5 and TRBJ1-6; 7 bases map to TRBD1. Germline CDR1 is MNHEY and CDR2 is SVGAGI. This CDR3 is built from 13 residues. V was clipped by 6 bases and J by 9 bases; unmatched bases: 5. CDR3 protein: CASSTGERSPLHF. CDR3 nucleotides: TGTGCCAGCAGCACAGGGGAGCGTTCACCCCTCCACTTT.

The V and J genes are TRBV6-5 and TRBJ1-3; maybe TRBD1 (5 bases). The germline gives CDR1 MNHEY, CDR2 SVGAGI. The CDR3 loop spans 15 amino acids. V dropped 4 bases and J dropped 6 bases, with 16 bases sitting between them. In nucleotides, the CDR3 is TGTGCCAGCAGTTCGAGCGGAATAGGACAAAACACCATATATTTT. Its protein is CASSSSGIGQNTIYF.

V is TRBV7-2 and J is TRBJ1-2, with TRBD1 as a possible D gene (6 bases). Germline V gene sequence: CDR1 SGHTA, CDR2 FQGNSA. CDR3 length equals 14 residues. V lost 3 bases, J lost 5 bases, and 13 bases lay in between. The CDR3 is CASSFPGQNYGYTF. DNA of the CDR3: TGTGCCAGCAGCTTCCCGGGACAAAATTATGGCTACACCTTC.

The rearrangement uses TRBV5-6 and TRBJ2-5; 8 bases fit TRBD2. Per germline, CDR1 SGHDT and CDR2 YYEEEE. The junction had 9 bases not matched to a gene; V was cut back by 5 bases and J by 3 bases. This CDR3 has 15 residues. CDR3 bases: TGTGCCAGCAGTCTTAGCGGGACTCTTAAAGAGACCCAGTACTTC. This gives the protein CASSLSGTLKETQYF.

The genes are TRBV11-1 and TRBJ2-1; D unresolved. Germline V lookup: CDR1 SGHAT, CDR2 FQDESV (reference sequence). V lost 4 bases and J 4 bases, leaving 17 bases between the germline ends. CDR3 size: 16 residues. In DNA form, the CDR3 reads TGTGCCAGCAGCTACTTGGGTAGCCGTGGTTACAATGAGCAGTTCTTC. Translating it yields CASSYLGSRGYNEQFF.

The V call is TRBV11-2, the J call TRBJ2-4, with D tentatively TRBD2 (5 bases). Germline CDR1 is SGHAT and CDR2 is FQNNGV. The CDR3 runs 16 residues. V was trimmed by 5 bases and J by 3 bases, leaving 17 bases between them. CDR3 nucleotides: TGTGCCAGCAGCCCCCTAAGTGCAGAGGGCAAAAACATTCAGTACTTC. Translating gives CASSPLSAEGKNIQYF.

The CDR3, as DNA: TGTGCCAGCAGTTTTACCGGGACAGGGAACCATGAGCAGTTCTTC. This codes for CASSFTGTGNHEQFF. The rearrangement uses TRBV28 and TRBJ2-1, with 9 bases lining up with TRBD1. Germline V gene lookup returns CDR1 MDHEN and CDR2 SYDVKM. J lost 8 bases, V lost 3 bases, and 8 bases had no gene match. The CDR3 runs 15 residues.

The chain links TRBV19 to TRBJ1-5; 7 nucleotides align to TRBD1. The CDR3 covers 17 residues. V was clipped by 0 bases and J by 3 bases; unmatched bases: 8. CDR1 LNHDA and CDR2 SQIVND come from the germline V gene (reference sequence). The CDR3 here is CASSIDLGQWANQPQHF. The DNA of the CDR3 is TGTGCCAGTAGTATAGACCTGGGACAGTGGGCCAATCAGCCCCAGCATTTT.

This sequence joins TRBV10-3 and TRBJ1-2; D not resolved. Trimming shortened V by 2 bases and J by 2 bases, and 12 bases separated the two germline ends. The germline V gene encodes CDR1 ENHRY and CDR2 SYGVKD. CDR3 size: 15 residues. CDR3 amino acids: CAISEDDRRNYGYTF. The CDR3 DNA is TGTGCCATCAGTGAGGATGATAGGAGAAACTATGGCTACACCTTC.

This chain uses TRBV7-2 with TRBJ1-2, with 9 bases lining up with TRBD1. In germline, CDR1 is SGHTA, CDR2 FQGNSA. V lost 4 bases to trimming and J lost 6 bases; unmatched junction nucleotides: 3. The CDR3 contains 13 residues. The CDR3: CASSWRQGDGYTF. CDR3 sequence (DNA): TGTGCCAGCAGCTGGCGACAGGGGGATGGCTACACCTTC.

V usage is TRBV7-2 and J usage is TRBJ2-7; D unresolved. Trimming removed 1 base from V and 1 base from J, with 8 bases in between. The CDR3 consists of 14 residues. CDR1 and CDR2 from the germline V gene are SGHTA and FQGNSA. The CDR3 DNA follows: TGTGCCAGCAGCTTAGGGTTAGCTTCCTACGAGCAGTACTTC. Residues: CASSLGLASYEQYF. Supplemented by reference TRBV7-2 and TRBJ2-7, the full variable domain reads GAGVSQSPSNKVTEKGKDVELRCDPISGHTALYWYRQSLGQGLEFLIYFQGNSAPDKSGLPSDRFSAERTGGSVSTLTIQRTQQEDSAVYLCASSLGLASYEQYFGPGTRLTVT.

The chain has TRBV7-9 and TRBJ1-3; tentatively, D is TRBD1 (5 bases). Germline CDR1 SEHNR, CDR2 FQNEAQ (reference sequence). The CDR3 spans 15 residues. V gave up 2 bases and J gave up 4 bases, with 12 bases separating them. CDR3 amino acids: CASSLSRAEGNTIYF. CDR3 DNA sequence: TGTGCCAGCAGCTTATCCAGGGCCGAAGGAAACACCATATATTTT. Looking up the rest from reference TRBV7-9 and TRBJ1-3 gives the full variable domain: DTGVSQNPRHKITKRGQNVTFRCDPISEHNRLYWYRQTLGQGPEFLTYFQNEAQLEKSRLLSDRFSAERPKGSFSTLEIQRTEQGDSAMYLCASSLSRAEGNTIYFGEGSWLTVV.

V is TRBV7-8 and J is TRBJ2-5; D not resolved. The CDR3 extends over 15 amino acids. V was clipped by 5 bases and J by 2 bases, with 15 bases between them. Looked up from germline, CDR1 is SGHVS and CDR2 is FQNEAQ. The CDR3 loop reads CASSRGRAVQETQYF. For the CDR3, the DNA is TGTGCCAGCAGCCGTGGACGGGCCGTACAAGAGACCCAGTACTTC.

The J gene is TRBJ1-1, the V gene TRBV30; D is undetermined. The V gene's germline CDR1 is GTSNPN and CDR2 SVGIG (reference sequence). The CDR3 contains 14 residues. Trimming stripped 2 bases from V and 0 bases from J, with 10 bases between. The CDR3 loop reads CAWSKLRLNTEAFF. The CDR3 DNA is TGTGCCTGGAGTAAGTTGAGGCTGAACACTGAAGCTTTCTTT.

Only one count was recorded for this clone. The CDR3 DNA reads TGTGCCAGTAGTATGTCCAGCTCCTACAATGAGCAGTTCTTC. Amino acids: CASSMSSSYNEQFF. The genes are TRBV19 and TRBJ2-1; no firm D call. The germline CDR1 and CDR2 sequences are LNHDA and SQIVND (reference sequence). With 3 bases removed from V and 0 bases from J, the gap between germline ends came to 6 bases. This CDR3 region has 14 residues.

The chain recombines TRBV19 with TRBJ2-5; no definite D call. The CDR3 loop spans 15 amino acids. CDR1 and CDR2 (germline): LNHDA, SQIVND (reference sequence). The ends were cut back, 3 bases at V and 5 bases at J, with 16 bases in the middle. This CDR3 reads CASSMKAILRETQYF. The CDR3, as DNA: TGTGCCAGTAGTATGAAGGCGATCTTAAGGGAGACCCAGTACTTC.

V is TRBV6-5 and J is TRBJ2-7, with 12 bases fitting TRBD2. The V segment lost 6 bases and the J segment 3 bases; nucleotides outside the gene matches: 6. The CDR3 is 15 amino acids. Germline CDR1 MNHEY, CDR2 SVGAGI. In DNA, the CDR3 is TGTGCCAGCAGGGGGGGACTAGCGGGCCGCTACGAGCAGTACTTC. It specifies CASRGGLAGRYEQYF.